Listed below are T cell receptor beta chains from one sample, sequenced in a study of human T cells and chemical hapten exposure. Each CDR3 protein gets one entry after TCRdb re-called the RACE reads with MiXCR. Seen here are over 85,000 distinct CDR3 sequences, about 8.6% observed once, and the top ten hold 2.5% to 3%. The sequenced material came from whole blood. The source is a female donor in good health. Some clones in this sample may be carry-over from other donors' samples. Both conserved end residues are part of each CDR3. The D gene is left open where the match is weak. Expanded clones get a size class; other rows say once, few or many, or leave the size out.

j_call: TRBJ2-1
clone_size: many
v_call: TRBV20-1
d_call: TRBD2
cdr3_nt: TGCAGTGCTAGAGAACCCGGGACTAGCGGGAGGAACAATGAGCAGTTCTTC
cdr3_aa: CSAREPGTSGRNNEQFF

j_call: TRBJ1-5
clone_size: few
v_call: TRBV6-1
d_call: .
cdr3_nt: TGTGCCAGCAGACAAAGGGAGACAGGATCGGGCGTAAGCAATCAGCCCCAGCATTTT
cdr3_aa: CASRQRETGSGVSNQPQHF

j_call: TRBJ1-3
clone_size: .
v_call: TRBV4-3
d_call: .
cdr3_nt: TGCGCCAGCAGCCAGGGCACAGGCAGGGCCGTTGGAAACACCATATATTTT
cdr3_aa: CASSQGTGRAVGNTIYF

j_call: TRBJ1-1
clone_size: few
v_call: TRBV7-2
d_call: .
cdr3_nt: TGTGCCAGCAGCTTAGTCAAGCAGGGTACTATGAACACTGAAGCTTTCTTT
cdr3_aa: CASSLVKQGTMNTEAFF

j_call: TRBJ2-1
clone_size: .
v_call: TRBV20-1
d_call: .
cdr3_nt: TGCAGTGCCCAAAGAGACAATGAGCAGTTCTTC
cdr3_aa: CSAQRDNEQFF

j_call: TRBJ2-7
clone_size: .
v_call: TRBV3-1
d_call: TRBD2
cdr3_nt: TGTGCCAGCAGCCAAGAAACTAGCGGGAATTACGAGCAGTACTTC
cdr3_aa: CASSQETSGNYEQYF

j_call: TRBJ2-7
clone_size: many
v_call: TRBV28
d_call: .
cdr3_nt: TGTGCCAGCCTCTCCCAGGGAAGCGGCTCCTACGAGCAGTACTTC
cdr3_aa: CASLSQGSGSYEQYF

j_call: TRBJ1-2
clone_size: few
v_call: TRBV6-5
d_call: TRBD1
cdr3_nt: TGTGCCAGCAGCCCAAGGACAGGGGAGTTCCACTATGGCTACACCTTC
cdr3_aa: CASSPRTGEFHYGYTF

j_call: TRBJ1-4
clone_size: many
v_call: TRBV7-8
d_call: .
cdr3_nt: TGTGCCAGCAGCCCGCGGGGGGGGCGAAATGAAAAACTGTTTTTT
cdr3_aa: CASSPRGGRNEKLFF

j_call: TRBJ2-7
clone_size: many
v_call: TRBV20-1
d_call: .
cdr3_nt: TGCAGTGCTAAGACTAGCGAGCAGTACTTC
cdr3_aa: CSAKTSEQYF

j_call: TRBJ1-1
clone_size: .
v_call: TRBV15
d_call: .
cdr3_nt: TGTGCCACCAGCAGAGCGTCGGGGGAGGATACTGAAGCTTTCTTT
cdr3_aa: CATSRASGEDTEAFF

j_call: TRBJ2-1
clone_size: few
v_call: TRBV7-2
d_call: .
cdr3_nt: TGTGCCAGCAGCATCTCAAGAGGGGATGAGCAGTTCTTC
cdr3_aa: CASSISRGDEQFF

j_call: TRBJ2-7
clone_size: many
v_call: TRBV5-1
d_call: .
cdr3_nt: TGCGCCAGCACCACCGCCCACACTCAGGGGCCCAGGAGCGAGCAGTACTTC
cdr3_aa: CASTTAHTQGPRSEQYF

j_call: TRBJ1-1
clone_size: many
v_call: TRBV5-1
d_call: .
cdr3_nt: TGCGCCAGCAGCTTGGCGGACGCAAACACTGAAGCTTTCTTT
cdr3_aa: CASSLADANTEAFF

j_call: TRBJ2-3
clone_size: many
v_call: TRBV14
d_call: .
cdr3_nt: TGTGCCAGCAGCCCGCTCGAGGCGGCCAGCACAGATACGCAGTATTTT
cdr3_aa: CASSPLEAASTDTQYF

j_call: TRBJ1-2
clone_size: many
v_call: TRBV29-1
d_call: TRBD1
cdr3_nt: TGCAGCGTTGTTGACAGGGGGCGCCCACAGGATGGCTACACCTTC
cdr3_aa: CSVVDRGRPQDGYTF

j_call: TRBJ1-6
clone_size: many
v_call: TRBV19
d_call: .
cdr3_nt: TGTGCCAGTACCGGGAACTATAATTCACCCCTCCACTTT
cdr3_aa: CASTGNYNSPLHF

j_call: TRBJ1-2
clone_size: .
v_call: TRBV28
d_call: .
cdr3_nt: TGTGCCAGCAGTTTCCCAGGGAACTATGGCTACACCTTC
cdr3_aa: CASSFPGNYGYTF

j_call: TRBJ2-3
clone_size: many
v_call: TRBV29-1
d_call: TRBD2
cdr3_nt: TGCAGCGTGATGAACGTCTACAATAGGCTAGCGGCGAGCACAGATACGCAGTATTTT
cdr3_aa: CSVMNVYNRLAASTDTQYF

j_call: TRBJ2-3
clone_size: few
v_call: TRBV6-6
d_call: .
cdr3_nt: TGTGCCAGCAGTTACCTCCCGGCAGATACGCAGTATTTT
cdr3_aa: CASSYLPADTQYF

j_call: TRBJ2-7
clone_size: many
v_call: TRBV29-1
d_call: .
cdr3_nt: TGCAGCGTTGTAGAGCGCAACGAGCAGTACTTC
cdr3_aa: CSVVERNEQYF

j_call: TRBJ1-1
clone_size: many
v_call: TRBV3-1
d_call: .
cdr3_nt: TGTGCCAGCAGCCATGAGAACACTGAAGCTTTCTTT
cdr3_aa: CASSHENTEAFF

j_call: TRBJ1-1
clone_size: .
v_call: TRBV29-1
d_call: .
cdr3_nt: TGCAGCGTTGAAATGGGGTGGAAATCTGAAGCTTTCTTT
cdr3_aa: CSVEMGWKSEAFF

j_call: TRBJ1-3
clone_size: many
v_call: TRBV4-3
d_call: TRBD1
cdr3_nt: TGCGCCAGCAGCCAAGGGGACAGGGACTCTGGAAACACCATATATTTT
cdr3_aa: CASSQGDRDSGNTIYF

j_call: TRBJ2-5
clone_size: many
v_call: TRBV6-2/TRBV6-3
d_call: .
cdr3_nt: TGTGCCAGCAGTTACCTCGGGCCACAAGAGACCCAGTACTTC
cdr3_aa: CASSYLGPQETQYF

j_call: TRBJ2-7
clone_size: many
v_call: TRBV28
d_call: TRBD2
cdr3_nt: TGTGCCAGCAGTTTATATCTAGCGGGAGTTTACGAGCAGTACTTC
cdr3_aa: CASSLYLAGVYEQYF

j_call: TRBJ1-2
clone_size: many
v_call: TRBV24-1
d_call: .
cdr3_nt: TGTGCCACCAGTGATTTGGGTGGGCTGGATGGCTACACCTTC
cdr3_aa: CATSDLGGLDGYTF

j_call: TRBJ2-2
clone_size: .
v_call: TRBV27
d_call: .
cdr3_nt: TGTGCCAGCAGTTTATTCCAGGGACTGAACGGGGAGCTGTTTTTT
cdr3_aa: CASSLFQGLNGELFF

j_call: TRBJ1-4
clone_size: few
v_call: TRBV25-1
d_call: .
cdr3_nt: TGTGCCAGCAGTGAATTCAGAGGGGGTAATGAAAAACTGTTTTTT
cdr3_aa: CASSEFRGGNEKLFF

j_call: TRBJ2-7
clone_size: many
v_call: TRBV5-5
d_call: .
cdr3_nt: TGTGCCAGCAGCTCACAACAGGGCCCCTACGAGCAGTACTTC
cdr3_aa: CASSSQQGPYEQYF

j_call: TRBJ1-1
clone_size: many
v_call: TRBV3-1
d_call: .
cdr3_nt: TGTGCCAGCAGCCAGCAGGGATATGGCACTGAAGCTTTCTTT
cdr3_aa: CASSQQGYGTEAFF

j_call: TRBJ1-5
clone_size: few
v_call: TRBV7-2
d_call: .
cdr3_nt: TGTGCCAGCAGCTTCAAATCCCATAATCAGCCCCAGCATTTT
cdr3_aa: CASSFKSHNQPQHF

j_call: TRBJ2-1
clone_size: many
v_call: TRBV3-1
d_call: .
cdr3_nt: TGTGCCAGCAGCCAAGTTGTGCTTAGGAGCGGTCGGGATGAGCAGTTCTTC
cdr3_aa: CASSQVVLRSGRDEQFF

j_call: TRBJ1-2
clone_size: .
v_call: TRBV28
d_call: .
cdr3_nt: TGTGCCAGCAGTTTCGGAGAGACTGGCTACACCTTC
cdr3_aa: CASSFGETGYTF

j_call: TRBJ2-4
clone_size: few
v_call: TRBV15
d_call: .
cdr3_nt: TGTGCCACCAGCCGTGGGACTGGGGGAAACATTCAGTACTTC
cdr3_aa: CATSRGTGGNIQYF

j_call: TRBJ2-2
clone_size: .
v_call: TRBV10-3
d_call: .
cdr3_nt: TGTGCCATCAGTGTTGCAGGGAACACCGGGGAGCTGTTTTTT
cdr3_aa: CAISVAGNTGELFF

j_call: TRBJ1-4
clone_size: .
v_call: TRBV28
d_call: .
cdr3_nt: TGTGCCAGCACGCTCCCCGGTAGTGAAAAACTGTTTTTT
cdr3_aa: CASTLPGSEKLFF

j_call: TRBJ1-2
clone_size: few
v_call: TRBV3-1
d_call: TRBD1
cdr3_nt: TGTGCCAGCAGCCAAGAATGGTTGGGACAGGGGGCGCAAAGCTATGGCTACACCTTC
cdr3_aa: CASSQEWLGQGAQSYGYTF

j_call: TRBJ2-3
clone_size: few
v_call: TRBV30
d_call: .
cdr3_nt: TGTGCCTGGAGTTTTGGTCGGGGCACAGATACGCAGTATTTT
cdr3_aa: CAWSFGRGTDTQYF

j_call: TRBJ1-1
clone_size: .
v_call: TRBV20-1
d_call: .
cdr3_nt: TGCAGTGTATACAGGCCCATGAACACTGAAGCTTTCTTT
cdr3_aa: CSVYRPMNTEAFF

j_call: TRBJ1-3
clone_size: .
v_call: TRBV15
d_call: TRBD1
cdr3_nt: TGTGCCACCAGCAGCCGACAGGGAAGAGGAAACACCATATATTTT
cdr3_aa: CATSSRQGRGNTIYF

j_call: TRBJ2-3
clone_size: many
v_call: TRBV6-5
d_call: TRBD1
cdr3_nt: TGTGCCAGCAGACAGGACAGGACAGATACGCAGTATTTT
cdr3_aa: CASRQDRTDTQYF

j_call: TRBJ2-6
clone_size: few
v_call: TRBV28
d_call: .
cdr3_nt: TGTGCAAGCAGTTCTACCGTCTCTCCTCGGAGGTCTGGGGCCAACGTCCTGACTTTC
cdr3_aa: CASSSTVSPRRSGANVLTF

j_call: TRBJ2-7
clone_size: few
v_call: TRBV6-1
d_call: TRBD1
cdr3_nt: TGTGCCAGCAGTGTCACCACAGGGGGCGAGCAGTACTTC
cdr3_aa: CASSVTTGGEQYF

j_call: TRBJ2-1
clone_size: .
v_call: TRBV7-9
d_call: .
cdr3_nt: TGTGCCAGCAGCTTGAGTAGCGTTGAGCAGTTCTTC
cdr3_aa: CASSLSSVEQFF

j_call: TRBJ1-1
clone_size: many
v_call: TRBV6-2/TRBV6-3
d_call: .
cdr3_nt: TGTGCCAGCAGTTACTCGAAAGTTGAAGCTTTCTTT
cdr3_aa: CASSYSKVEAFF

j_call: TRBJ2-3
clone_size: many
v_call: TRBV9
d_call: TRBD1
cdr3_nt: TGTGCCAGCAGCCGGGACAGGGGCACAGATACGCAGTATTTT
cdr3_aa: CASSRDRGTDTQYF

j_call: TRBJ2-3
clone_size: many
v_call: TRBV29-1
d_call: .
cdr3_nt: TGCAGCGTTGTGGCGGATAACACAGATACGCAGTATTTT
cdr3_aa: CSVVADNTDTQYF

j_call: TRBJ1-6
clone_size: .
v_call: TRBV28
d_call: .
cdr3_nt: TGTGCCAGCAGTTTGGAGGGCCCACCCCTCCACTTT
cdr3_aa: CASSLEGPPLHF

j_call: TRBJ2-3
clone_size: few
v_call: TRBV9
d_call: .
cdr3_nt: TGTGCCAGCAGCCAATCAGGGACGTCGGATACGCAGTATTTT
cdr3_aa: CASSQSGTSDTQYF

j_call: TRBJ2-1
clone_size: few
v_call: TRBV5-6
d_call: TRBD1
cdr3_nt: TGTGCCAGTTTTATAACAGGGGGCTATGAGCAGTTCTTC
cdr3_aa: CASFITGGYEQFF

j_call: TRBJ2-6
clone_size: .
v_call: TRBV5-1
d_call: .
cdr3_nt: TGCGCCAGCAGCAGTACAGGGAACTCTGGGGCCAACGTCCTGACTTTC
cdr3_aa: CASSSTGNSGANVLTF